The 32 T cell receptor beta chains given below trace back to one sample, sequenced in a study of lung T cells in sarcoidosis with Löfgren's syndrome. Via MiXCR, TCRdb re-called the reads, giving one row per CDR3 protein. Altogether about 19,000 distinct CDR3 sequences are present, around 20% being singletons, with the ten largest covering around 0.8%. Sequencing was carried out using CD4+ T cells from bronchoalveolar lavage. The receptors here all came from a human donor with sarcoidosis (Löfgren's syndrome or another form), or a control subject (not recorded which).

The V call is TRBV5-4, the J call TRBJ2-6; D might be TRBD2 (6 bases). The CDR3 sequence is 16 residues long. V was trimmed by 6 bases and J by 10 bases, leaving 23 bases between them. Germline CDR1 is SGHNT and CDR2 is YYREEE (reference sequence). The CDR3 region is CASNPDPGGVGNVLTF. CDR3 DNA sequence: TGTGCCAGCAACCCCGACCCGGGCGGGGTGGGTAACGTCCTGACTTTC.

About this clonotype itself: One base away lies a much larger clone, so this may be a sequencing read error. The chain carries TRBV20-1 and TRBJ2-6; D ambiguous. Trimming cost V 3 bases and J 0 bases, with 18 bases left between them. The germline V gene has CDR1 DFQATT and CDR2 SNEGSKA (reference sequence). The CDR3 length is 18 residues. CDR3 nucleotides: TGCAGTGCTAGTACCCCCTTCAGCGCTGGCTCTGGGGCCAACGTCCTGACTTTC. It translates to CSASTPFSAGSGANVLTF.

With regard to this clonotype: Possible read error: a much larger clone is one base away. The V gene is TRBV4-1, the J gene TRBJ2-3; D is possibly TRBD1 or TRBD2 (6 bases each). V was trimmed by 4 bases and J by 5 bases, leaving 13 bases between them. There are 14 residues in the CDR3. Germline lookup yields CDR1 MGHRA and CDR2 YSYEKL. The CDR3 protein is CASSRAKGGDTQYF. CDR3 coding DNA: TGCGCCAGCAGCCGCGCGAAGGGGGGAGATACGCAGTATTTT.

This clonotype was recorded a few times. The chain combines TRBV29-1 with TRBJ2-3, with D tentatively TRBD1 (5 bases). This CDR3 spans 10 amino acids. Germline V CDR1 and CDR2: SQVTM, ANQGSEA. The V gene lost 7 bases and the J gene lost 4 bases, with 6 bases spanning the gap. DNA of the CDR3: TGCAGCGGACAGTCAGATACGCAGTATTTT. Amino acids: CSGQSDTQYF.

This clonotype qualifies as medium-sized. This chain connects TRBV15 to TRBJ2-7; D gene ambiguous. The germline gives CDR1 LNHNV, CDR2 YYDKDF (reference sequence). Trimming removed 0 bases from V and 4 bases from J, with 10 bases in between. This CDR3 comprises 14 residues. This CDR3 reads CATSRDSATYEQYF. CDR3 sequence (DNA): TGTGCCACCAGCAGAGATTCCGCTACTTACGAGCAGTACTTC.

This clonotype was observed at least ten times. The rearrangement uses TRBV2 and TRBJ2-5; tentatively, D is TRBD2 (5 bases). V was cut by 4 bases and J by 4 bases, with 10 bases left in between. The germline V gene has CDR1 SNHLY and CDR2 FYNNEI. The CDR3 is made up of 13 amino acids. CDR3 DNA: TGTGCCAGCAGTGTAGGGAGACCAGAGACCCAGTACTTC. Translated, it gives CASSVGRPETQYF.

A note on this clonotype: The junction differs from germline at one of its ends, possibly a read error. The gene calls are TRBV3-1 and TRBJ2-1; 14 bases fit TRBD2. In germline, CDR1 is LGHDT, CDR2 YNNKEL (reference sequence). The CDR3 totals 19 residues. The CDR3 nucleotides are TGTGCCAGCAGCCCAGCCCTCGGGACTAGCGGGAGCTCCTACAATGAGCAGTCCTTC. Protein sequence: CASSPALGTSGSSYNEQSF.

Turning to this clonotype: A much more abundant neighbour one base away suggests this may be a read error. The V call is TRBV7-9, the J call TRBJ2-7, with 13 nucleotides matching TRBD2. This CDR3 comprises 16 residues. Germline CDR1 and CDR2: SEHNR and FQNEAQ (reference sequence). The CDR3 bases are TGTGCCAGCAGCTTAGGGGGGACTAGCGGGATTTACGAGCAGCACTTC. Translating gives CASSLGGTSGIYEQHF.

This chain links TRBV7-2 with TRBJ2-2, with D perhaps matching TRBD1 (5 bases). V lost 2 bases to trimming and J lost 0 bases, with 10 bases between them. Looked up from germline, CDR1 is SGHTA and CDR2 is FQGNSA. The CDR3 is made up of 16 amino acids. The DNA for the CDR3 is TGTGCCAGCAGCTTACCCTGGACAACGAACACCGGGGAGCTGTTTTTT. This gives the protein CASSLPWTTNTGELFF.

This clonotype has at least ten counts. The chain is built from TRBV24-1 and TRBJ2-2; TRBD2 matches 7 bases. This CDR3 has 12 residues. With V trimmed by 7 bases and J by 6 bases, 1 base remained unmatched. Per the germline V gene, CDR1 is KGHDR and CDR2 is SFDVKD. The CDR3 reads CATSRGAGELFF. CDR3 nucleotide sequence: TGTGCCACCAGCCGGGGGGCCGGGGAGCTGTTTTTT.

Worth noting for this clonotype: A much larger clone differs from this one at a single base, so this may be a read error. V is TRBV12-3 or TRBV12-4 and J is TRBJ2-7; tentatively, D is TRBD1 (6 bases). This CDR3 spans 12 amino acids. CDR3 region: CASSRTGSEHYF. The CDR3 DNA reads TGTGCCAGCAGTCGAACAGGGAGCGAGCATTACTTC.

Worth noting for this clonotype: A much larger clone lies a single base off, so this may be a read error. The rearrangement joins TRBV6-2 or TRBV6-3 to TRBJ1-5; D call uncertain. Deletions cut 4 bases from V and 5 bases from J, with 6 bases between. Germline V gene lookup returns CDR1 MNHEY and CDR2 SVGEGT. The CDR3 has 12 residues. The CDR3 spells CASSCFDQPQHF. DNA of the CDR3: TGTGCCAGCAGTTGCTTCGATCAGCCCCAGCATTTT.

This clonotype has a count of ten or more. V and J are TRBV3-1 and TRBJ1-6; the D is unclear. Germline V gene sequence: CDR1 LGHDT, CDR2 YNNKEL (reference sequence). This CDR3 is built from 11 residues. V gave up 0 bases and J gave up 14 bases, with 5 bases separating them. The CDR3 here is CASSQEGSLHF. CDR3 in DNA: TGTGCCAGCAGCCAAGAAGGCTCCCTCCACTTT.

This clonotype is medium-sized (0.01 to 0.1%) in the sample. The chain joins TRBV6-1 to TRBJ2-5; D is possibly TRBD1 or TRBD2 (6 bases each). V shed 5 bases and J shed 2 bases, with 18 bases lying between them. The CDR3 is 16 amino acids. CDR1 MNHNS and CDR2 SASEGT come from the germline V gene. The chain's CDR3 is CASSPPVTGLQETQYF. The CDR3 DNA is TGTGCCAGCAGTCCTCCCGTGACAGGACTACAAGAGACCCAGTACTTC.

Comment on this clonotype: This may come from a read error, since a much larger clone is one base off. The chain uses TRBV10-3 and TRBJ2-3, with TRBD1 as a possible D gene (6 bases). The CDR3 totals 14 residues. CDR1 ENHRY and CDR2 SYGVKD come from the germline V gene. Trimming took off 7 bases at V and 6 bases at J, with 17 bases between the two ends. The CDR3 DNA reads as TGTGCCATCAACCGGGACACCTTCACGGATACGCAGTATTTT. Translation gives CAINRDTFTDTQYF.

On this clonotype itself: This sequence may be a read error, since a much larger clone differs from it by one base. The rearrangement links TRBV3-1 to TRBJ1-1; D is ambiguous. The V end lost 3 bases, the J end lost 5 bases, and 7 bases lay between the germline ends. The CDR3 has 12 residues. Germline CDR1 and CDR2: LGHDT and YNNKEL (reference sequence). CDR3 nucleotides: TGTGCCAGCAGCCACGGGGTGACTGAAGCTTTCTTT. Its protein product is CASSHGVTEAFF. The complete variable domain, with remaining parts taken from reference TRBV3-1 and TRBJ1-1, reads DTAVSQTPKYLVTQMGNDKSIKCEQNLGHDTMYWYKQDSKKFLKIMFSYNNKELIINETVPNRFSPKSPDKAHLNLHINSLELGDSAVYFCASSHGVTEAFFGQGTRLTVV.

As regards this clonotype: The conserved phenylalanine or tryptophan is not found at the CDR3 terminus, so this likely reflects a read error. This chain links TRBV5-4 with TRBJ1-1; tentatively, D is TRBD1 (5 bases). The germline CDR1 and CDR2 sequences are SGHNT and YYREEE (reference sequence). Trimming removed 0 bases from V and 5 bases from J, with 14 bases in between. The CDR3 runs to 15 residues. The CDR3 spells CASSLGIGKGTEAFL. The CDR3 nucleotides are TGTGCCAGCAGCTTGGGTATAGGGAAGGGGACTGAAGCTTTCCTT.

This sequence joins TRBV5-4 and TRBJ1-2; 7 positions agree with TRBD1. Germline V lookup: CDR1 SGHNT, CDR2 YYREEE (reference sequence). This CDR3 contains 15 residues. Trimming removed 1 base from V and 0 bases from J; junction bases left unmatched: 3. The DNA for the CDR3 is TGTGCCAGCAGCTTGAGAACAGGGGCTAACTATGGCTACACCTTC. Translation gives CASSLRTGANYGYTF. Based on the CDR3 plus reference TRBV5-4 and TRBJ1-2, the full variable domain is ETGVTQSPTHLIKTRGQQVTLRCSSQSGHNTVSWYQQALGQGPQFIFQYYREEENGRGNFPPRFSGLQFPNYSSELNVNALELDDSALYLCASSLRTGANYGYTFGSGTRLTVV.

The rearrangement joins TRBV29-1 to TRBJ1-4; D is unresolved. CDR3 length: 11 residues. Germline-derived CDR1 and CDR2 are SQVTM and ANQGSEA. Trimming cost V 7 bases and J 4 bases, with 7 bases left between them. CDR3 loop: CSAAFNEKLFF. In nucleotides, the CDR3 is TGCAGCGCCGCATTTAATGAAAAACTGTTTTTT. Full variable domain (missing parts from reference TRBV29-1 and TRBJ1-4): SAVISQKPSRDICQRGTSLTIQCQVDSQVTMMFWYRQQPGQSLTLIATANQGSEATYESGFVIDKFPISRPNLTFSTLTVSNMSPEDSSIYLCSAAFNEKLFFGSGTQLSVL.

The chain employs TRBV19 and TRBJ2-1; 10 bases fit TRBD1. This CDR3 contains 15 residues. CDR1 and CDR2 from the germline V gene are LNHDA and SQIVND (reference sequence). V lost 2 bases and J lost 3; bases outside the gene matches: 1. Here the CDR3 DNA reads TGTGCCAGTAGTATAAGGACAGGGGGCTACAATGAGCAGTTCTTC. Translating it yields CASSIRTGGYNEQFF.

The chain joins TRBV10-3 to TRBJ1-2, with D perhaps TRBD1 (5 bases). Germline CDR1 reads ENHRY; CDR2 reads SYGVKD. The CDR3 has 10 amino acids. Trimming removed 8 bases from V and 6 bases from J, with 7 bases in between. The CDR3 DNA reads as TGTGCCATCTGGGGGAATGGCTACACCTTC. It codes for CAIWGNGYTF.

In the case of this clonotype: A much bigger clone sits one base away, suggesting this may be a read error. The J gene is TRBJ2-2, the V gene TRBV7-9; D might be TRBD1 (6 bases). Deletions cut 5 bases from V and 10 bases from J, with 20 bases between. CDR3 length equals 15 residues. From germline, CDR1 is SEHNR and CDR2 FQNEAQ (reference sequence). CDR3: CASSLSQGMIVELFF. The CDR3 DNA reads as TGTGCCAGCAGCCTGAGCCAGGGGATGATCGTGGAGCTGTTTTTT. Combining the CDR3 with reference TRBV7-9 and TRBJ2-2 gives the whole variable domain DTGVSQNPRHKITKRGQNVTFRCDPISEHNRLYWYRQTLGQGPEFLTYFQNEAQLEKSRLLSDRFSAERPKGSFSTLEIQRTEQGDSAMYLCASSLSQGMIVELFFGEGSRLTVL.

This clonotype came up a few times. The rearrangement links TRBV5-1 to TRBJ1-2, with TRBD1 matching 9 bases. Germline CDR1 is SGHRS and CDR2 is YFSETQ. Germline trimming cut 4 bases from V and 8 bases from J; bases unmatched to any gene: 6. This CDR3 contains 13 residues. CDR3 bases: TGCGCCAGCAGCCCGGACAGGGGTCAGGGCTACACCTTC. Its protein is CASSPDRGQGYTF. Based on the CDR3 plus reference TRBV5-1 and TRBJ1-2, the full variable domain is KAGVTQTPRYLIKTRGQQVTLSCSPISGHRSVSWYQQTPGQGLQFLFEYFSETQRNKGNFPGRFSGRQFSNSRSEMNVSTLELGDSALYLCASSPDRGQGYTFGSGTRLTVV.

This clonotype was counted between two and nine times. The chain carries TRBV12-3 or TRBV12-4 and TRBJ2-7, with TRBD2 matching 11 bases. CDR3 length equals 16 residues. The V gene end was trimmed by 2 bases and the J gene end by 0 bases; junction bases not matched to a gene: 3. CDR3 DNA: TGTGCCAGCAGTTTAACTAGCGGGAGTCCCTCCTACGAGCAGTACTTC. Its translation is CASSLTSGSPSYEQYF.

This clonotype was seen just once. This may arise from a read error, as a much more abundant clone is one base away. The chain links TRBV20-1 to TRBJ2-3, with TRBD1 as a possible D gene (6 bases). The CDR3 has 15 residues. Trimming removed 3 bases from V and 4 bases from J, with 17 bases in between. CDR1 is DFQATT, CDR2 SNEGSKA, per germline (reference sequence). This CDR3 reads CSARTGTRVSDTQYF. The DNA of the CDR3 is TGCAGTGCTAGGACCGGGACAAGGGTTTCAGATACGCAGTATTTT.

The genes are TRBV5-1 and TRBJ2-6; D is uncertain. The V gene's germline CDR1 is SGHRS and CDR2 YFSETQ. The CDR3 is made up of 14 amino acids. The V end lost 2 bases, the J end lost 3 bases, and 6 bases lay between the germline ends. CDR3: CASSLEVGANVLTF. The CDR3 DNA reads TGCGCCAGCAGCTTAGAGGTTGGGGCCAACGTCCTGACTTTC.

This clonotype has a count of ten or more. The CDR3 region is CASSFLGSGNTIYF. In DNA form, the CDR3 reads TGTGCCAGCAGCTTTTTGGGGTCTGGAAACACCATATATTTT. The chain recombines TRBV7-9 with TRBJ1-3; the D is unclear. Germline V gene lookup returns CDR1 SEHNR and CDR2 FQNEAQ (reference sequence). V was clipped by 3 bases and J by 1 base, with 7 bases between them. The CDR3 length is 14 residues.

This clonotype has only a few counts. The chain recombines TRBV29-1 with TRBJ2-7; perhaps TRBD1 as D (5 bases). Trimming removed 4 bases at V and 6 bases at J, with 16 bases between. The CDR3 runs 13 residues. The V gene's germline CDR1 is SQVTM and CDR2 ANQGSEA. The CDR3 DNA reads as TGCAGCGTTGGTCTGGACACCCTCTCCGAGCAGTACTTC. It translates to CSVGLDTLSEQYF.

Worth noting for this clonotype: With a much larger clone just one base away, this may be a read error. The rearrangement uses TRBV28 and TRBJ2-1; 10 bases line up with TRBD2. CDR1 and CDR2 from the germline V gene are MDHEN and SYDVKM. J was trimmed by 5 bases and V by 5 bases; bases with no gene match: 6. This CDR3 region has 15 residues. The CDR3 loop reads CASSPSGLADNEQFF. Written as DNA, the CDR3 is TGTGCCAGCAGTCCTAGTGGACTAGCGGACAATGAGCAGTTCTTC. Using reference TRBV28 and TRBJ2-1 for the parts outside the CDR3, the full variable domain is DVKVTQSSRYLVKRTGEKVFLECVQDMDHENMFWYRQDPGLGLRLIYFSYDVKMKEKGDIPEGYSVSREKKERFSLILESASTNQTSMYLCASSPSGLADNEQFFGPGTRLTVL.

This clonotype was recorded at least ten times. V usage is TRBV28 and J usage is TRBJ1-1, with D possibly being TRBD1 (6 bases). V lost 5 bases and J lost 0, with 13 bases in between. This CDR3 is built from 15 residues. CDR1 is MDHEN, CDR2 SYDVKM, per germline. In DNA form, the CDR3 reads TGTGCCAGCAGTCCGAGGGGACAACTGAACACTGAAGCTTTCTTT. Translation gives CASSPRGQLNTEAFF.

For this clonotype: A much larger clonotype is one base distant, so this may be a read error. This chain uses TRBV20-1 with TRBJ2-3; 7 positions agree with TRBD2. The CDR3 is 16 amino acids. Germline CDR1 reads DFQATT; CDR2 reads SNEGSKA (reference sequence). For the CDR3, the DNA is TGCAGTGCGAACCCGGGTCTAGCGGCTAGCACAGATACGCAGTGTTTT. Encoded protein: CSANPGLAASTDTQCF.

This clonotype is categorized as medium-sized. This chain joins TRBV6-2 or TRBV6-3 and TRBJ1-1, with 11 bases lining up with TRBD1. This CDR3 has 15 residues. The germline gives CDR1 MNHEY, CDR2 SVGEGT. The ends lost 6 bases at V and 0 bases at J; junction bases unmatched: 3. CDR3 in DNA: TGTGCCAGCAGATGGACAGGGGGCATGAACACTGAAGCTTTCTTT. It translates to CASRWTGGMNTEAFF.